This T cell receptor (beta chain) came from a study of beta chain features in type 1 diabetes. General study results and limits: For TCRB rearrangement, an influence of HLA type remained unresolved here. Possibly, sequencing cDNA over-represented cells that had high TCR expression levels.

A word on this clone: Its antigen is still unknown.

CD45RO/CCR7/CD25/CD127/CD95/CD27 staining was used to isolate CD4+ naive, central memory, regulatory and stem cell-like memory cells by sorting. What was sequenced were expressed TCRB transcripts, since all of the isolated RNA had been reverse transcribed. Clones were read by immunoSEQ multiplex PCR, and TCRdb kept only the in-frame ones, dropping some. The sample has around 400,000 clones, 10% to 15% seen once; the top ten hold less than 0.02%. V was clipped by 3 bases and J by 2 bases, with 10 bases between them. Germline V gene lookup returns CDR1 KGHSH and CDR2 LQKENI. This CDR3 region has 15 residues.

This chain connects TRBV18 to TRBJ2-2, with D maybe TRBD1 (5 bases). Material for sequencing was naive CD4+ T cells from blood. The sequence came from a man younger than 30 in good health. CDR3 nucleotide sequence: TGTGCCAGCTCACCGGCAGGGTCCAACACCGGGGAGCTGTTTTTT. This encodes CASSPAGSNTGELFF. Full variable domain (remainder filled in from reference TRBV18 and TRBJ2-2): NAGVMQNPRHLVRRRGQEARLRCSPMKGHSHVYWYRQLPEEGLKFMVYLQKENIIDESGMPKERFSAEFPKEGPSILRIQQVVRGDSAAYFCASSPAGSNTGELFFGEGSRLTVL.